This T cell receptor (beta chain) was captured by sequencing in a study of T-cell reconstitution after alpha-beta-depleted transplantation in children (dated by TCRdb to about 2016). Study-wide context: Using TCR repertoire profiling, the study followed T-cell immune reconstitution in a quantitative way in children after TCRalphabeta/CD19-depleted allogeneic hematopoietic cell transplantation.

Results the study describes overall, beyond this receptor: About two months after transplant, the apparently early recovery of alphabetaT-cell counts reportedly depended on just several hundred clones that had expanded rapidly and came from non-depleted graft cells. The frequencies of hyperexpanded clones fell over the following months, and after one year, T-cell counts and TCRbeta diversity were mostly attributed to newly produced T cells. The high TCRbeta diversity at day 60 in some patients was ascribed to recipient T cells and intrathymic progenitors that had survived conditioning.

Library generation was performed with PCR. Sequencing used an Illumina HiSeq 2500. Molecular barcoding was employed in the preparation of TCR libraries, with unique molecular identifiers being used to normalize TCRbeta repertoire quantification. Starting from the raw public reads, TCRdb applied fastp trimming at Q25, assembled clones with MiXCR and retained in-frame beta chains. Duplicate CDR3 protein sequences are folded into a single record with the most common DNA and genes. The sample records 450,000 to 700,000 distinct CDR3 sequences, roughly a quarter of which are singletons. The ten largest clones represent 35% to 40% of the sample. The treatment or condition label, read with the paper, signifies: allogeneic hematopoietic cell transplantation with graft depleted of TCRalphabeta T cells and CD19 B cells. The children who served as transplant recipients had been given grafts of TCRalphabeta/CD19-depleted allogeneic hematopoietic cells.

A few counts support this clonotype. Its recognized antigen is unknown. No clone much larger than this one lies a single base away; base qualities are absent. The germline V gene specifies MNHEY as CDR1 and SVGAGI as CDR2. V is shortened by 2 bases, J by 7 bases, and the region joining them spans 8 bases. Counted from cysteine to phenylalanine, this CDR3 has 13 amino acids. Here the CDR3 DNA is all that survives: 39 bases in frame from base 1. This sequence was found in a boy younger than two with Wiskott-Aldrich syndrome, due to receive a stem cell transplant. The starting material was PBMCs, obtained before TCRalphabeta/CD19-depleted stem cell transplant. The chain is assembled from TRBV6-5 and TRBJ1-4; there is no confident call for the D gene. The sequenced DNA: TGTGCCAGCAGTTACAAGGGCCGTGAAAAACTGTTTTTT. Translated, this gives CASSYKGREKLFF.